This TCR beta chain stems from a study of blood T cell repertoires in COVID-19. Study-wide background: In each case, the material was cDNA or gDNA derived from T cells, B-cell-depleted T cells, or PBMCs.

The table came from immunoSEQ multiplex PCR; TCRdb's copy has only in-frame clones and leaves some out. The sample has around 150,000 clones, around 93% seen once. This CDR3 is built from 14 residues. V lost 6 bases and J 7 bases, leaving 16 bases between the germline ends. Germline V gene sequence: CDR1 MGHRA, CDR2 YSYEKL. This clone has only a few counts. Sequencing was performed on peripheral blood. The gene calls are TRBV4-1 and TRBJ2-1, with D possibly matching TRBD1 (5 bases). The TCR comes from a woman between 45 and 60 years old with acute or convalescent COVID-19. CDR3 sequence: CASRGINRRNEQFF. The CDR3 coding sequence is TGCGCCAGCAGGGGTATTAACAGGAGAAATGAGCAGTTCTTC.